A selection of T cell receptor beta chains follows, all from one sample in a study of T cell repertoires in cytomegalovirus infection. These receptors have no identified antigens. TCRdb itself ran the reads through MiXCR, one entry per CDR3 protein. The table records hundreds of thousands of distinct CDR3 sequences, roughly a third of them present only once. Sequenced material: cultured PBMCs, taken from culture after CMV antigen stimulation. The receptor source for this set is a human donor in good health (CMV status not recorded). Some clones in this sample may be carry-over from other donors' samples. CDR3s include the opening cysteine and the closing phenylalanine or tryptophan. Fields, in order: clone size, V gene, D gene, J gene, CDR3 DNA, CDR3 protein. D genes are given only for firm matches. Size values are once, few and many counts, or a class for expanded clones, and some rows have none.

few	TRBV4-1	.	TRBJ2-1	TGCGCCAGCAGCCTGGGACTCTTCAATGAGCAGTTCTTC	CASSLGLFNEQFF
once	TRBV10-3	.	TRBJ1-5	TGTGCCATCAGCACCAGGGAGGATAGCAATCAGCCCCAGCATTTT	CAISTREDSNQPQHF
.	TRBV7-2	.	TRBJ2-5	TGTGCCAGCAGCTTTTGGGAAGCGGGAGAGACCCAGTACTTC	CASSFWEAGETQYF
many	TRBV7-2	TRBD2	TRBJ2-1	TGTGCCAGCAGCTTTAGTTTCCGACTAGCTACCCACAATGAGCAGTTCTTC	CASSFSFRLATHNEQFF
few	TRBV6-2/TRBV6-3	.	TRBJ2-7	TGTGCCAGCAGTTACTCCAGGGTAACCTCCTACGAGCAGTACTTC	CASSYSRVTSYEQYF
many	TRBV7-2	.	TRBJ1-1	TGTGCCAGCAGCGCCCGGAGGACTGAAGCTTTCTTT	CASSARRTEAFF
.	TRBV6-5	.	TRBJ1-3	TGTGCCAGCAGTTCCGAAACAGCATTCGGAAACACCATATATTTT	CASSSETAFGNTIYF
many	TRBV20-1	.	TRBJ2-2	TGCAGTGTTAGAGCTCACAGGAGCACCGGGGAGCTGTTTTTT	CSVRAHRSTGELFF
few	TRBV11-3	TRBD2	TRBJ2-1	TGTGCCAGCAGCTTAGTTCGGGGACTAGCGGGAGGGCCTGGTGAGCAGTTCTTC	CASSLVRGLAGGPGEQFF
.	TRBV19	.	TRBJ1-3	TGTGCCAGTAGATCCAGCCTGCATGGGAACACCATATATTTT	CASRSSLHGNTIYF
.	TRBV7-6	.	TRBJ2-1	TGTGCCAGCAGCTACCCCGACGGGCACCTAAACAATGAGCAGTTCTTC	CASSYPDGHLNNEQFF
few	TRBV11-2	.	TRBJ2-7	TGTGCCAGCAGCTTAGGAAAGGTATTCGAATACGAGCAGTACTTC	CASSLGKVFEYEQYF
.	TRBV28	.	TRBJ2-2	TGTGCCAGCAGTGAGTTGCAGGGCAGAACCGGGGAGCTGTTTTTT	CASSELQGRTGELFF
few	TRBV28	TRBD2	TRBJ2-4	TGTGCCAGCAGCGGACTGTTAGCGGGAGAGGCAAACATTCAGTACTTC	CASSGLLAGEANIQYF
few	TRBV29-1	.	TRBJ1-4	TGCAGCGTTGGAGGACACACTGATGAAAAACTGTTTTTT	CSVGGHTDEKLFF
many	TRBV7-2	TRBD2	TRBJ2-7	TGTGCCAGCAGCTTAGGGCCCCCGGGACTAAATAACTACGAGCAGTACTTC	CASSLGPPGLNNYEQYF
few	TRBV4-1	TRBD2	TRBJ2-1	TGTGCCAGCAGCCAAGCGGGAACTCCTGGGTCCTACAATGAGCAGTTCTTC	CASSQAGTPGSYNEQFF
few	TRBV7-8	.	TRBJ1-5	TGTGCCAGCAGCTTAAATAGGGTAGGCGGCCAGCCCCAGCATTTT	CASSLNRVGGQPQHF
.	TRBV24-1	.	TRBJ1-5	TGTGCCACCAGTGCTGGGACTAGCAATCAGCCCCAGCATTTT	CATSAGTSNQPQHF
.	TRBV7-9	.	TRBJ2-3	TGTGCCAGCAGCTCGTCCGGGGGAGATACGCAGTATTTT	CASSSSGGDTQYF
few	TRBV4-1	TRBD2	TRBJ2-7	TGCGCCAGCAGCCAAGAACTGGTTTCTAGCGGGAGTTCCTACGAGCAGTACTTC	CASSQELVSSGSSYEQYF
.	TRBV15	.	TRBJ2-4	TGTGCCACCAGCAGCCCCGGGATCGTCAAAAACATTCAGTACTTC	CATSSPGIVKNIQYF
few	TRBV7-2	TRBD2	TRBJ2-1	TGTGCCAGCAGCCCAGCTATAGGCGGGAGGTCTGAGCAGTTCTTC	CASSPAIGGRSEQFF
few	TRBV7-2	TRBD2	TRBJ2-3	TGTGCCAGCAGCCGTGGGGGGGGAGATAGCACAGATACGCAGTATTTT	CASSRGGGDSTDTQYF
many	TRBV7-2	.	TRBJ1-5	TGTGCCAGCAGCTTGGGGGAGGATCAGCCCCAGCATTTT	CASSLGEDQPQHF
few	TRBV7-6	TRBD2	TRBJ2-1	TGTGCCAGCAGCCAAAGGGACAGCGGGAGGGCCCTCTACAATGAGCAGTTCTTC	CASSQRDSGRALYNEQFF
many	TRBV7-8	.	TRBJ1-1	TGTGCCAGCAGACCCACATCGGGAATGAACACTGAAGCTTTCTTT	CASRPTSGMNTEAFF
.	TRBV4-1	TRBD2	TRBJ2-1	TGCGCCAGCAGCCCTAGCGGGAGTGAGGGGTCCAATGAGCAGTTCTTC	CASSPSGSEGSNEQFF
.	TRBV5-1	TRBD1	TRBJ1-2	TGCGCCAGCAGCACAGGACAGGGTCGCGGCTACACCTTC	CASSTGQGRGYTF
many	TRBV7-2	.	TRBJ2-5	TGTGCCAGCAGCTTAGACGGGCGGGCACAAGAGACCCAGTACTTC	CASSLDGRAQETQYF
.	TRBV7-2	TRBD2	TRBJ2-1	TGTGCCAGCAACCAACCGGACCGCGGGGGGGAGCAGTTCTTC	CASNQPDRGGEQFF
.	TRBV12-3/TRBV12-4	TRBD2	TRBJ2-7	TGTGCCAGCAGTTTAATTCTAGGGACTAGCCCAAACGAGCAGTACTTC	CASSLILGTSPNEQYF
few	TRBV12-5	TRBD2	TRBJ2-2	TGTGCTAGTGGTTACCCGGTGGTAGCGGGGGGTAACACCGGGGAGCTGTTTTTT	CASGYPVVAGGNTGELFF
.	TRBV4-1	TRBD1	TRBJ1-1	TGCGCCAGCAGCCAAGTCCCCGGACAGGGCGAAGGCTTCTTT	CASSQVPGQGEGFF
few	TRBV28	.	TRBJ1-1	TGTGCCAGCAGTTTAATCAGGGCTGAAGCTTTCTTT	CASSLIRAEAFF
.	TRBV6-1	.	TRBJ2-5	TGTGCCAGCAGTGCCGAGGGGTTCCCTGGAGAGACCCAGTACTTC	CASSAEGFPGETQYF
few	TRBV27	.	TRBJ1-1	TGTGCCAGCTATACCCGAGCAGTTGAAGCTTTCTTT	CASYTRAVEAFF
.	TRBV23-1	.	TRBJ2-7	TGCGCCAGTTCGACAGGCTCCCTCCGAGCCTACGAGCAGTACTTC	CASSTGSLRAYEQYF
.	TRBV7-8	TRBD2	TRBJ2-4	TGTGCCAGCAGCACCGGGACTAGCGGGATCAACATTCAGTACTTC	CASSTGTSGINIQYF
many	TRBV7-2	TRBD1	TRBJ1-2	TGTGCCAGCAGCTTCGACAGGGGGGCGGATGGCTACACCTTC	CASSFDRGADGYTF
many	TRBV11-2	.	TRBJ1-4	TGTGCCAGCAGCTTGTGGGCAGGACCGGGAAAACTGTTTTTT	CASSLWAGPGKLFF
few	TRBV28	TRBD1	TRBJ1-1	TGTGCCAGCAGCAAAACAGGGGACCCGGCGGCTTTCTTT	CASSKTGDPAAFF
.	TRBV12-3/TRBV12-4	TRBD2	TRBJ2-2	TGTGCCAGCAGTCCTCCGGGACTAGCGGGAGGGGGTACCGGGGAGCTGTTTTTT	CASSPPGLAGGGTGELFF